This T cell receptor beta chain stems from a study of post-analysis software for immune sequencing data. Findings of the study overall: For normalized Chao1 diversity, multiple sclerosis patients scored significantly lower than controls did.

Unique molecular identifiers tagged the TCR beta cDNA libraries. TCRdb re-called the PCR reads through MiXCR, storing one row per CDR3 protein. The sample holds roughly 870,000 distinct CDR3 sequences, approximately 50% seen once. Regarding this clonotype: Its cognate antigen is unknown. Germline is not matched at one junction end, which may reflect a read error.

The material sequenced was blood. This clonotype was sampled from a girl aged 10 to 17 with multiple sclerosis.

CDR3 protein: CSGSDRGQPPHF. In DNA, the CDR3 is TGCAGCGGATCGGACAGGGGACAGCCCCCGCATTTT. The V and J genes are TRBV29-1 and TRBJ1-5; 9 positions agree with TRBD1. Germline V gives CDR1 SQVTM, CDR2 ANQGSEA. CDR3 length: 12 residues.